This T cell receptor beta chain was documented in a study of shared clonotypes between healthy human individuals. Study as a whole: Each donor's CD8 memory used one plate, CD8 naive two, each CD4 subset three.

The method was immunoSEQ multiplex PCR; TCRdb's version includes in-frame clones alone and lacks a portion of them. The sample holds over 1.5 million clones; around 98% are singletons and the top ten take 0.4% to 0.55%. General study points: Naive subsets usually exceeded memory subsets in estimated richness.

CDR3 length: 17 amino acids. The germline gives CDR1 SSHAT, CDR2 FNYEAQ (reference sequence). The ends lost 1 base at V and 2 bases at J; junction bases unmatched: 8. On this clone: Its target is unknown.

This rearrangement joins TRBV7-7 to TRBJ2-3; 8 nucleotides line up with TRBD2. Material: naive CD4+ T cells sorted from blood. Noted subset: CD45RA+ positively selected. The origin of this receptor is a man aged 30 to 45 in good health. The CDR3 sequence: CASSLGLSGTNTDTQYF. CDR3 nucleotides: TGTGCCAGCAGCTTAGGCCTTAGCGGGACTAACACAGATACGCAGTATTTT.